The clone carrying this T cell receptor (beta chain) has more than one count but fewer than ten. As yet, its antigen is unknown. This record belongs to a study of vaccination effects on CD4 cells after COVID-19. Study outcomes and limitations: Both infection-induced and vaccine-induced clones contracted markedly at late post-vaccination timepoints.

After expansion with viral peptide pools in the ViraFEST assay, antigen-specific CD4+ T cells were sequenced. When less than 11 days of culture had elapsed, CD4+ T cells were isolated. By PCR, the person was confirmed to have had SARS-CoV-2 infection between March and December 2020. Two-dose BNT162b2 or mRNA-1273 vaccination was given to participants. Days 3 and 7 were when half the medium was replaced with IL-2 medium. Trimming cost V 5 bases and J 10 bases; bases outside gene matches: 2. The CDR3 is made up of 11 amino acids. The germline V gene encodes CDR1 SGHDT and CDR2 YYEEEE. TCRdb's copy holds only in-frame clones and misses some; the assay was immunoSEQ multiplex PCR. Altogether 14,000 or so clones are present, around 84% being singletons, with the ten largest covering around 30%.

Specimen: CD4+ T cells from PBMCs cultured with HCoV-NL63 spike peptides, collected after COVID-19 vaccination. The sequence derives from a human donor who had a prior SARS-CoV-2 infection. This chain uses TRBV5-6 with TRBJ2-1; 8 bases align to TRBD1. The CDR3 protein is CASRRQGEQFF. In DNA, the CDR3 is TGTGCCAGCAGACGACAGGGGGAGCAGTTCTTC.